Listed below are T cell receptor beta chains from one sample, sequenced in a study of blood T cell repertoires in COVID-19. TCRdb's copy holds only in-frame clones and misses some; the assay was immunoSEQ multiplex PCR. The sample shows fewer than 350,000 clones, over 75% of them seen only once. Sequenced: PBMCs or T cells enriched from blood (not recorded which). These receptors came from a woman in her 40s who had recovered from COVID-19. Both conserved end residues are part of each CDR3. The order of the fields is J gene, V gene, D gene, clone size, CDR3 DNA, CDR3 protein. A D gene is named only where the DNA matches it firmly. Size is omitted from some rows. Given values are once, few, many or a class for expanded clones.

TRBJ1-2	TRBV5-1	.	.	TGCGCCAGCAGCTCCGGAGGGAATCGTCTAAACTATGGCTACACCTTC	CASSSGGNRLNYGYTF
TRBJ1-2	TRBV12-3/TRBV12-4	TRBD1	.	TGTGCCAGCAGCTGGACAGGGCGGAATGACTACACCTTC	CASSWTGRNDYTF
TRBJ2-1	TRBV4-1	TRBD2	.	TGCGCCAGCAGCCATCCCGGACTAGCGGGAGCTAACGAGCAGTTCTTC	CASSHPGLAGANEQFF
TRBJ1-1	TRBV19	TRBD1	.	TGTGCCAGTAGTCCTGGACAGGGGAGGATGAGCACTGAAGCTTTCTTT	CASSPGQGRMSTEAFF
TRBJ2-3	TRBV4-2	TRBD2	.	TGTGCCAGCAGCCAAACCGGGACTAGCAGCCCGGTTGCAGATACGCAGTATTTT	CASSQTGTSSPVADTQYF
TRBJ1-5	TRBV6-5	TRBD1	.	TGTGCCAGGGCAGGGGGACAGGGAAATCAGCCCCAGCATTTT	CARAGGQGNQPQHF
TRBJ2-5	TRBV7-2	TRBD1	.	TGTGCCAGCAGCTCTGACAGGGGGGAGACCCAGTACTTC	CASSSDRGETQYF
TRBJ2-1	TRBV11-3	TRBD1	.	TGTGCCAGCAGCTTAAGGGACAGGGGGTCGAATGAGCAGTTCTTC	CASSLRDRGSNEQFF
TRBJ2-7	TRBV29-1	TRBD1	.	TGCAGCGTTGAAGATCAGGGGGCCTACGAGCAGTACTTC	CSVEDQGAYEQYF
TRBJ1-2	TRBV7-2	TRBD1	.	TGTGCCAGCAGCTCCAGGACAGGGGGCAACTATGGCTACACCTTC	CASSSRTGGNYGYTF
TRBJ2-1	TRBV7-2	TRBD2	once	TGTGCCAGTCGGGTAGCGGGGAGTAATGAGCAGTTCTTC	CASRVAGSNEQFF
TRBJ2-5	TRBV5-5	TRBD2	.	TGTGCCAGCGCCCAGCGGGACCCCACGGAGACCCAGTACTTC	CASAQRDPTETQYF
TRBJ1-5	TRBV19	TRBD1	.	TGTGCCAGTAGGATGGGGATCGGACAGGGCACCAATCAGCCCCAGCATTTT	CASRMGIGQGTNQPQHF
TRBJ2-1	TRBV7-3	TRBD2	.	TGTGCCAGCAGCTTAAGCGGGGGGGGTCGCTTCGCTTACAATGAGCAGTTCTTC	CASSLSGGGRFAYNEQFF
TRBJ2-1	TRBV9	TRBD1	.	TGTGCCAGCAGCTCCCCAGGGGGATCCTACAATGAGCAGTTCTTC	CASSSPGGSYNEQFF
TRBJ2-3	TRBV4-3	TRBD2	once	TGCGCCAGCAGCCAAGATTCGGCTAGCGGGGGCCCCCGCACAGATACGCAGTATTTT	CASSQDSASGGPRTDTQYF
TRBJ2-7	TRBV11-2	TRBD1	.	TGTGCCAGCAGCTTAGGGGGGACAGGTATTATCCACGAGCAGTACTTC	CASSLGGTGIIHEQYF
TRBJ2-5	TRBV16	.	.	TGTGCCAGCAGCCAATCCAGGAACCAAGAGACCCAGTACTTC	CASSQSRNQETQYF
TRBJ2-7	TRBV7-2	TRBD1	.	TGTGCCAGCAGCATTACGACAGGGAACCCACTCGAGCAGTACTTC	CASSITTGNPLEQYF